This is a list of T cell receptor beta chains from one sample in a study of blood T cells in healthy people across ages. TCRdb reanalysed the 5' RACE reads using MiXCR and keeps one entry per CDR3 protein. The sample has about 1.6 million distinct CDR3 sequences, roughly 32% seen once; the top ten hold approximately 10%. The material sequenced was blood. The receptors derive from a woman aged 25 to 39 in good health. CDR3s include the opening cysteine and the closing phenylalanine or tryptophan. The D gene is left open where the match is weak. Only some rows state a clone size, as once, few, many or a class for expanded clones.

v_gene,abundance,j_gene,d_gene,CDR3nt,CDR3aa
TRBV20-1,NA,TRBJ2-7,TRBD1,TGCAGTGCAATTGGGACAGGCAGGAGTTACGAGCAGTACTTC,CSAIGTGRSYEQYF
TRBV7-9,few,TRBJ1-1,NA,TGTGCCAGCAGCGGGGGCGGTAGTCGGAACACTGAAGCTTTCTTT,CASSGGGSRNTEAFF
TRBV10-3,NA,TRBJ2-7,TRBD1,TGTGCCATCAGTGAGTGGGACAGGGGCTATGGAGGCTCCTACGAGCAGTACTTC,CAISEWDRGYGGSYEQYF
TRBV7-9,NA,TRBJ2-5,TRBD1,TGCGCCAGCAGCGAGGGGGCGGTGGAAGAGACCCAGTACTTC,CASSEGAVEETQYF
TRBV28,NA,TRBJ1-5,NA,TGTGCCAGCAGTTCAAAAAGGACTCCCTGGAAGCAGCCCCAGCATTTT,CASSSKRTPWKQPQHF
TRBV9,NA,TRBJ2-7,NA,TGTGCCAGCAGCGTAGATCCCGGAGGCCCGCGCTACGAGCAGTACTTC,CASSVDPGGPRYEQYF
TRBV4-2,NA,TRBJ2-1,NA,TGTGCCAGCAGCCATGGACGGGTAAAGGACAATGAGCAGTTCTTC,CASSHGRVKDNEQFF
TRBV12-3/TRBV12-4,many,TRBJ2-7,TRBD2,TGTGCCAGCAGCTCTCTAGCGGGAGGGCCCTACGAGCAGTACTTC,CASSSLAGGPYEQYF
TRBV5-1,NA,TRBJ1-1,NA,TGCGCCAGCAGCAAGACTGCGGTGGACACTGAAGCTTTCTTT,CASSKTAVDTEAFF
TRBV6-1,NA,TRBJ2-7,NA,TGTGCCAGCAGTGAAAACCGGGGTTCGGCGGGCCTATACGAGCAGTACTTC,CASSENRGSAGLYEQYF
TRBV4-1,NA,TRBJ1-2,NA,TGCGCCAGCAGCCACCCCCCACAGGCAAGCTACACCTTC,CASSHPPQASYTF
TRBV6-6,NA,TRBJ2-3,TRBD2,TGTGCCAGCAGTGCCGGACTAGTTTTGTGGTTAGATACGCAGTATTTT,CASSAGLVLWLDTQYF
TRBV13,NA,TRBJ2-7,NA,TGTGCCAGCGGCTTAGGAGCGGGCGAGCAGTACTTC,CASGLGAGEQYF
TRBV20-1,NA,TRBJ2-1,TRBD2,TGCAGTGCTAGAGATCCCGGACTAGTTTCCTCCTACAATGAGCAGTTCTTC,CSARDPGLVSSYNEQFF
TRBV30,NA,TRBJ2-7,NA,TGTGCCTGGAGTGTAGTGGACGAGCAGTACTTC,CAWSVVDEQYF
TRBV6-1,NA,TRBJ2-1,NA,TGTGCCAGCAGACGATCCCCTGACAGATACAATGAGCGGTTCTTC,CASRRSPDRYNERFF